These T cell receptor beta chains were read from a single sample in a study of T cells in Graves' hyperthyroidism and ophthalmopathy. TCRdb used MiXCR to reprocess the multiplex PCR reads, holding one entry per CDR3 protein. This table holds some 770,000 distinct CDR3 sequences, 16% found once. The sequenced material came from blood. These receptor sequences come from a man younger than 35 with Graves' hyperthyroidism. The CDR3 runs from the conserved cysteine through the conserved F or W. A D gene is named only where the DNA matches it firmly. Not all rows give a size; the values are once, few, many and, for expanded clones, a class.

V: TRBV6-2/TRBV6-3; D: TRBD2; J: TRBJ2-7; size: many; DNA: TGTGCCAGCAGTTATTGGACTAGCGGATCCTACGAGCAGTACTTC; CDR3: CASSYWTSGSYEQYF
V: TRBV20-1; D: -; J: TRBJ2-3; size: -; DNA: TGCAGTGCTAGAGTGCTAAGCACAGATACGCAGTATTTT; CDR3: CSARVLSTDTQYF
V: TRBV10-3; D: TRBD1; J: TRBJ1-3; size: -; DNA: TGTGCCACCGGGACAGGGCCTTCTGGAAACACCATATATTTT; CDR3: CATGTGPSGNTIYF
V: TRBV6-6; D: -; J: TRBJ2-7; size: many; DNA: TGTGCCTGCAGTTACGGACGGTCGGGCTCCTACGAGCAGTACTTC; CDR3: CACSYGRSGSYEQYF
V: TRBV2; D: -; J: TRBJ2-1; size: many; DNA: TGTGCCAGCAGTGTCAGCCGGGAGCAGTTCTTC; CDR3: CASSVSREQFF
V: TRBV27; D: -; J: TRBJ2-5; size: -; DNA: TGTGCCAGCAGGTCAAGGTGGCATGAGGGGGAGACCCAGTACTTC; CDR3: CASRSRWHEGETQYF
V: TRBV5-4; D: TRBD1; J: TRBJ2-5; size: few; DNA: TGTGCCAGCAGCTGGGGACAGACAAAAGAGACCCAGTACTTC; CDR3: CASSWGQTKETQYF
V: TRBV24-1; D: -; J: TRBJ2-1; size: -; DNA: TGTGCCACCAGTGATGCGGACCGTGAAAATGAGCAGTTCTTC; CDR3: CATSDADRENEQFF
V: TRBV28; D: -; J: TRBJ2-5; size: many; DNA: TGTGCCAGCAGCCCCCCAGGGGGGGAAGAAGAGACCCAGTACTTC; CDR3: CASSPPGGEEETQYF
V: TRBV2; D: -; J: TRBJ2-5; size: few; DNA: TGTGCCAGCAGTGATAGCCAGGCTAACTCGGTGACCCAGTACTTC; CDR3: CASSDSQANSVTQYF
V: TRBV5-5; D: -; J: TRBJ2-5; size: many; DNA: TGTGCCAGCAGCATCGATTTGGAGACCCAGTACTTC; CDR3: CASSIDLETQYF
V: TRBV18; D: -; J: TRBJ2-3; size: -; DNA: TGTGCCAGCTCCCCCGAACAGGCGGGGAGTGGAGATACGCAGTATTTT; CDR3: CASSPEQAGSGDTQYF
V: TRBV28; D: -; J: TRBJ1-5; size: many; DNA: TGTGCCAGCATTCTCGGTGGGAGCAATCAGCCCCAGCATTTT; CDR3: CASILGGSNQPQHF
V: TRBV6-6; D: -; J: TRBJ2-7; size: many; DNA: TGTGCCAGCAGTTACTCGACCTCAGGGCAGCCCTACGAGCAGTACTTC; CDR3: CASSYSTSGQPYEQYF
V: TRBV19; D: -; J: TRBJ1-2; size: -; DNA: TGTGCCAGTAGTATCATGGGGACGACCCCGGGGGGCTACACCTTC; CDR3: CASSIMGTTPGGYTF
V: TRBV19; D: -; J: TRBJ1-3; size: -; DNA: TGTGCCAGTAGCTCCGGACAGCTTGGGGAAAACACCATATATTTT; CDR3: CASSSGQLGENTIYF
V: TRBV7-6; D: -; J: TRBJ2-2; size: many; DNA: TGTGCCAGCATACCGGATAGAGGGGAGGTCACCGGGGAGCTGTTTTTT; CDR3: CASIPDRGEVTGELFF
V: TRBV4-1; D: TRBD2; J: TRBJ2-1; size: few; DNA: TGCGCCAGCAGCCAAGATCTAAGCGGGAGGCCACACAATGAGCAGTTCTTC; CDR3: CASSQDLSGRPHNEQFF
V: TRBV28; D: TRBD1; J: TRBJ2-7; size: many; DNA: TGTGCCAGCAGCCTGGGACAGGGGAGCGGTTACGAGCAGTACTTC; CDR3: CASSLGQGSGYEQYF
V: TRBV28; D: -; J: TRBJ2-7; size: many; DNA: TGTGCCAGCAGTTTCCCAGCAACCTACGAGCAGTACTTC; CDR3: CASSFPATYEQYF
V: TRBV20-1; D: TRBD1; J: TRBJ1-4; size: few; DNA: TGCAGTGCTAGAGATCAGGGGGCAGGGGAAAAACTGTTTTTT; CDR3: CSARDQGAGEKLFF
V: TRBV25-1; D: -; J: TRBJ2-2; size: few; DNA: TGTGCCAGCAGTGACTATGGGGGCAGACCGAACACCGGGGAGCTGTTTTTT; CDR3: CASSDYGGRPNTGELFF
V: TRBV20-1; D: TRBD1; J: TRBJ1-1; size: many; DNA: TGCAGTGCAAACAGGGGGACAAACACTGAAGCTTTCTTT; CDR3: CSANRGTNTEAFF
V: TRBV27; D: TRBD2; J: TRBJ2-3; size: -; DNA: TGTGCCAGCAGTTTATATACCAGCGGGAGGATGGATACGCAGTATTTT; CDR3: CASSLYTSGRMDTQYF
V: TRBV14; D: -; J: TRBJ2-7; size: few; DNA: TGTGCCAGCAGCTCCCACCCGGCAGGGATTAGAACCTACGAGCAGTACTTC; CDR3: CASSSHPAGIRTYEQYF
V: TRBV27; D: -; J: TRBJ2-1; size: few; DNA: TGTGCCAGCAGTCCCGCCCACATGACACAATACAATGAGCAGTTCTTC; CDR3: CASSPAHMTQYNEQFF
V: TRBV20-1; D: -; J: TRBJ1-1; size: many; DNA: TGCAGTGCTACAAAGAGGGACACTGAAGCTTTCTTT; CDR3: CSATKRDTEAFF
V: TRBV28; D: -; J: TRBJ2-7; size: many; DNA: TGTGCCAGCAGTTTGTCGAGGTCAAGGGCAAAGTTCGAGCAGTACTTC; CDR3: CASSLSRSRAKFEQYF
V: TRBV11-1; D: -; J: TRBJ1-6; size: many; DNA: TGTGCCAGCAGCTCGGTAGGGGCGAAGAATTCACCCCTCCACTTT; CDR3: CASSSVGAKNSPLHF
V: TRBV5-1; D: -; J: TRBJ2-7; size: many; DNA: TGCGCCAGCAGCCCTGCCGGGACGGTCTACGAGCAGTACTTC; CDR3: CASSPAGTVYEQYF
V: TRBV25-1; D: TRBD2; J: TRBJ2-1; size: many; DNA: TGTGCCAGCAGTGAATCGGTAGCGGGAGGCCACCTCTATGAGCAGTTCTTC; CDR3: CASSESVAGGHLYEQFF
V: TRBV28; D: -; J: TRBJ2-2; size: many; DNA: TGTGCCAGCAGCTCTCCGAGCGGGCTTAACACCGGGGAGCTGTTTTTT; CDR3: CASSSPSGLNTGELFF
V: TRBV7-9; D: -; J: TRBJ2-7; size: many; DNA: TGTGCCAGCAGCCCCGAAACGGGACAAATGTACGAGCAGTACTTC; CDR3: CASSPETGQMYEQYF
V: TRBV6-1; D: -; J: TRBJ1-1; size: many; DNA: TGTGCCAGCAGTAAGTCCAGGGGCGGCGCCGCTGAAGCTTTCTTT; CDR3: CASSKSRGGAAEAFF
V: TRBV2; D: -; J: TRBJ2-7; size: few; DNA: TGTGCCAGCAGTGACGTGGCGCGCTCCTACGAGCAGTACTTC; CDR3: CASSDVARSYEQYF
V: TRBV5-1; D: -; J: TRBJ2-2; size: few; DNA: TGCGCCAGCAGCTGGAGTCGGGACTCCCGAAGGGACACCGGGGAGCTGTTTTTT; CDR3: CASSWSRDSRRDTGELFF
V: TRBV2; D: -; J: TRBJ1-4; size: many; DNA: TGTGCCAGCAGCGAAATCCGGGCCCACGGAGAAAAACTGTTTTTT; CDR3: CASSEIRAHGEKLFF